This T cell receptor beta chain was found in a study of T cell changes during pregnancy in multiple sclerosis. The method was immunoSEQ multiplex PCR; TCRdb's version includes in-frame clones alone and lacks a portion of them. The sample has 45,000 or so clones, more than 90% seen once; the top ten hold 7.5% to 9%. This clonotype originated in a female donor with multiple sclerosis, enrolled in a pregnancy study. Material: CD8+ T cells from peripheral blood mononuclear cells, obtained after pregnancy.

The CDR3 DNA reads as TGTGCTAGTGGTTTGGTCGGGGACAGGGTCAATCAGCCCCAGCATTTT. It specifies CASGLVGDRVNQPQHF. The rearrangement links TRBV12-5 to TRBJ1-5, with 9 bases aligning to TRBD1. With V trimmed by 0 bases and J by 3 bases, 3 bases remained unmatched. Germline CDR1 LGHNT, CDR2 FRNRAP. The CDR3 runs 16 residues.